Following are 7 T cell receptor beta chains from one sample sequenced in a study of Ad26.COV2.S vaccination and SARS-CoV-2 variants. Repertoires were generated with immunoSEQ multiplex PCR, while TCRdb's copy carries only in-frame clones and drops some. The sample carries about 390,000 clones, more than 85% recorded once. Treatment denoted: around 19 received Ad26.COV2.S at low or high dose, single or two shots; five or six received placebo; per-sample allocation not given. The investigators took samples on day 63 after the first vaccine or placebo injection. The input for sequencing was peripheral blood, taken in a trial of Ad26.COV2.S vaccine versus placebo. These receptors were obtained from a person between 18 and 59 years old who received the Ad26.COV2.S COVID-19 vaccine or a placebo.

By share of the sample, this clone is medium-sized. The rearrangement uses TRBV4-3 and TRBJ1-6; 7 bases align to TRBD1. V was clipped by 5 bases and J by 4 bases; unmatched bases: 11. CDR1 and CDR2 from the germline V gene are LGHNA and YSLEER. The CDR3 consists of 17 residues. DNA for the CDR3: TGCGCCAGCAGCGGAGGAGGACAGGAACTTTATAATTCACCCCTCCACTTT. Protein sequence: CASSGGGQELYNSPLHF.

V and J are TRBV6-4 and TRBJ2-1; 15 positions match TRBD2. CDR1 MRHNA and CDR2 SNTAGT come from the germline V gene. The CDR3 runs to 16 residues. J gave up 4 bases and V 5 bases, and 3 bases lay outside the gene matches. In DNA form, the CDR3 reads TGTGCCAGCAGTCCAGGGACTAGCGGGGGGTACAATGAGCAGTTCTTC. Its translation is CASSPGTSGGYNEQFF.

V is TRBV7-9 and J is TRBJ1-2; no clear D gene. In germline, CDR1 is SEHNR, CDR2 FQNEAQ (reference sequence). V lost 1 base to trimming and J lost 2 bases, with 17 bases between them. This CDR3 contains 17 residues. CDR3 nucleotides: TGTGCCAGCAGCTTAGATCCTTCCGGGTTACAAAACTATGGCTACACCTTC. Translated, it gives CASSLDPSGLQNYGYTF.

The chain has TRBV2 and TRBJ1-3; TRBD1 might be the D (5 bases). The V and J ends lost 8 bases and 3 bases respectively, with 14 bases between them. Looked up from germline, CDR1 is SNHLY and CDR2 is FYNNEI. This CDR3 is built from 14 residues. As DNA, the CDR3 is TGTGCCAGCGAATCCGACAGCCATGGAAACACCATATATTTT. The encoded protein is CASESDSHGNTIYF.

The chain is built from TRBV6-2 or TRBV6-3 and TRBJ1-2; no firm D call. The CDR3 totals 17 residues. Germline CDR1 MNHEY, CDR2 SVGEGT. Trimming stripped 2 bases from V and 0 bases from J, with 16 bases between. The CDR3 DNA follows: TGTGCCAGCAGTTACGGCGTCTACAGATCACCTAACTATGGCTACACCTTC. It is translated as CASSYGVYRSPNYGYTF.

V usage is TRBV4-1 and J usage is TRBJ1-3, with D possibly matching TRBD1 (6 bases). Germline loops: CDR1 MGHRA, CDR2 YSYEKL. V was trimmed by 1 base and J by 5 bases, leaving 15 bases between them. CDR3 size: 16 residues. The CDR3 DNA sequence: TGCGCCAGCAGCCAAGTCCCCGGGGGGACAAGAAACACCATATATTTT. Translated, it gives CASSQVPGGTRNTIYF.

The chain links TRBV9 to TRBJ2-3, with D possibly being TRBD1 (6 bases). CDR3 length: 16 amino acids. V was shortened by 3 bases and J by 4 bases, with 18 bases between the two germline ends. Germline V gene sequence: CDR1 SGDLS, CDR2 YYNGEE. The CDR3 loop is CASSAGPTTGSDTQYF. The CDR3 region has the DNA TGTGCCAGCAGCGCCGGGCCGACAACAGGGTCAGATACGCAGTATTTT.